This T cell receptor (beta chain) comes out of a study of shared clonotypes between healthy human individuals. Study-wide results and caveats: Sampling covered nothing but blood. Tissue TCR repertoires likely differ from those found in blood.

The germline V gene has CDR1 SGHRS and CDR2 YFSETQ. The V gene lost 0 bases and the J gene lost 0 bases, with 9 bases spanning the gap. The CDR3 covers 15 residues. As for this clone: Its matching antigen is unknown.

Only in-frame clones appear in the TCRdb table, and some are missing; sequencing was by immunoSEQ multiplex PCR. The data hold some 2.3 million clones, with more than 85% observed a single time. This TCR derives from a man between 18 and 29 years old in good health. Some clones in this sample may be carry-over from other donors' samples. The sequenced sample consisted of naive CD4+ T cells from PBMCs. Subset in this sample: CD45RA+ positively selected. The chain combines TRBV5-1 with TRBJ1-1; TRBD1 might be the D (5 bases). Written as DNA, the CDR3 is TGCGCCAGCAGCTTGGCTGGGGCTTTGAACACTGAAGCTTTCTTT. Its protein is CASSLAGALNTEAFF. The complete variable domain, with remaining parts taken from reference TRBV5-1 and TRBJ1-1, reads KAGVTQTPRYLIKTRGQQVTLSCSPISGHRSVSWYQQTPGQGLQFLFEYFSETQRNKGNFPGRFSGRQFSNSRSEMNVSTLELGDSALYLCASSLAGALNTEAFFGQGTRLTVV.